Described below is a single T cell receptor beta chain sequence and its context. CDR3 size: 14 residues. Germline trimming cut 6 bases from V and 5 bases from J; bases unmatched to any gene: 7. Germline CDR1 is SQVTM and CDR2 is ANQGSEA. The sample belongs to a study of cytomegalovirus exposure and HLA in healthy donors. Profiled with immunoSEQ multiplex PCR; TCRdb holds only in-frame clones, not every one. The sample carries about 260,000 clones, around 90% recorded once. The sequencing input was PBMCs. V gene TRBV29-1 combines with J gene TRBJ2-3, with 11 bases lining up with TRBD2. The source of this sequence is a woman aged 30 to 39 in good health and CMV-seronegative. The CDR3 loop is CSVPGLAVQDTQYF. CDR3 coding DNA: TGCAGCGTCCCGGGACTAGCGGTTCAAGATACGCAGTATTTT.